The 10 T cell receptor beta chains below all came from one sample that was sequenced in a study of CD8+ T cells in alopecia areata. Once RNA had been extracted, it was reverse transcribed into cDNA to act as the sequencing template. Method: immunoSEQ multiplex PCR; TCRdb's copy keeps in-frame clones and lacks some. This table has around 200,000 clones, 55% to 70% appearing once. As for treatment: oral pan-JAK inhibitor, 5-10 mg twice daily. Sequencing used CD4+ T cells sorted from blood, obtained at week 4, from a patient treated with tofacitinib. The receptors were sampled from a human donor with alopecia areata.

The chain employs TRBV7-9 and TRBJ2-1, with 14 bases identical to TRBD2. Germline V gene sequence: CDR1 SEHNR, CDR2 FQNEAQ (reference sequence). V trimming: 5 bases; J trimming: 3 bases; junction bases outside the gene matches: 0. The CDR3 extends over 15 amino acids. Written as DNA, the CDR3 is TGTGCCAGCAGCGGACTAGCGGGGGGCTACAATGAGCAGTTCTTC. Its protein is CASSGLAGGYNEQFF.

The chain joins TRBV29-1 to TRBJ2-1, with 11 nucleotides matching TRBD2. The CDR3 consists of 11 residues. V shed 6 bases and J 10 bases; nucleotides not matched to a gene: 2. Germline V gene lookup returns CDR1 SQVTM and CDR2 ANQGSEA. CDR3 bases: TGCAGCGTACTAGCGGGAGAGGAGCAGTTCTTC. The encoded protein is CSVLAGEEQFF.

This clone showed up just a few times. CDR3 nucleotides: TGTGCCAGCAGCGTAGGGGTAGCGGGAAATGAGCAGTTCTTC. Protein: CASSVGVAGNEQFF. The rearrangement uses TRBV9 and TRBJ2-1; 8 bases are shared with TRBD2. The CDR3 is 14 residues long. CDR1 and CDR2 from the germline V gene are SGDLS and YYNGEE. V shed 0 bases and J 7 bases; nucleotides not matched to a gene: 3.

The CDR3 DNA is TGTGCCTGGAGTGGACAGGCTTACTATGGCTACACCTTC. Its protein product is CAWSGQAYYGYTF. The chain joins TRBV30 to TRBJ1-2, with TRBD1 as a possible D gene (6 bases). This CDR3 spans 13 amino acids. The V end lost 1 base, the J end lost 3 bases, and 9 bases lay between the germline ends. Per the germline V gene, CDR1 is GTSNPN and CDR2 is SVGIG (reference sequence).

Concerning this clone itself: The same CDR3 is also encoded by other DNA sequences in this sample. V is TRBV29-1 and J is TRBJ2-3; no clear D. CDR1 SQVTM and CDR2 ANQGSEA come from the germline V gene. The V end was cut by 6 bases, the J end by 0 bases, with 7 bases between. The CDR3 runs 12 residues. The CDR3 sequence is CSVVPSTDTQYF. DNA of the CDR3: TGCAGCGTGGTCCCGAGCACAGATACGCAGTATTTT.

The chain carries TRBV23-1 and TRBJ2-1, with D perhaps matching TRBD1 or TRBD2 (5 bases each). TRBV23-1 is an open reading frame, and its role is uncertain. The CDR3 has 16 residues. Trimming removed 3 bases from V and 4 bases from J, with 16 bases in between. The CDR3 nucleotides read TGCGCCAGCAGTCAGGGACCGGAATGGGGTTACAATGAGCAGTTCTTC. Its translation: CASSQGPEWGYNEQFF.

This chain connects TRBV18 to TRBJ1-4, with 8 bases identical to TRBD1. V gave up 2 bases and J gave up 8 bases; unmatched junction bases: 4. Per germline, CDR1 KGHSH and CDR2 LQKENI. The CDR3 has 14 amino acids. The CDR3: CASSPGQGGEKLFF. The CDR3 DNA reads TGTGCCAGCTCACCAGGACAGGGTGGAGAAAAACTGTTTTTT.

The rearrangement uses TRBV11-2 and TRBJ2-2; D remains unclear. Trimming took 1 base from V and 5 from J, leaving 5 bases between them. The CDR3 loop spans 13 amino acids. CDR1 SGHAT and CDR2 FQNNGV come from the germline V gene. As DNA, the CDR3 is TGTGCCAGCAGCTTAGTCGGGACCGGGGAGCTGTTTTTT. Its translation: CASSLVGTGELFF.

This rearrangement joins TRBV29-1 to TRBJ1-1; 10 bases map to TRBD1. This CDR3 has 13 amino acids. The germline gives CDR1 SQVTM, CDR2 ANQGSEA. Losses at the gene ends were 8 bases for V and 4 bases for J; bases not matched to a gene: 7. This CDR3 is CSIRQGAGTEAFF. The CDR3 nucleotides are TGCAGCATACGACAGGGGGCGGGCACTGAAGCTTTCTTT.

V gene TRBV5-1 combines with J gene TRBJ2-6; TRBD1 aligns across 7 bases. Germline CDR1 is SGHRS and CDR2 is YFSETQ. The CDR3 extends over 18 amino acids. V gave up 4 bases and J gave up 2 bases; unmatched junction bases: 12. Here the CDR3 reads CASSNQQGTFPGANVLTF. In DNA, the CDR3 is TGCGCCAGCAGCAACCAACAGGGGACGTTCCCTGGGGCCAACGTCCTGACTTTC.